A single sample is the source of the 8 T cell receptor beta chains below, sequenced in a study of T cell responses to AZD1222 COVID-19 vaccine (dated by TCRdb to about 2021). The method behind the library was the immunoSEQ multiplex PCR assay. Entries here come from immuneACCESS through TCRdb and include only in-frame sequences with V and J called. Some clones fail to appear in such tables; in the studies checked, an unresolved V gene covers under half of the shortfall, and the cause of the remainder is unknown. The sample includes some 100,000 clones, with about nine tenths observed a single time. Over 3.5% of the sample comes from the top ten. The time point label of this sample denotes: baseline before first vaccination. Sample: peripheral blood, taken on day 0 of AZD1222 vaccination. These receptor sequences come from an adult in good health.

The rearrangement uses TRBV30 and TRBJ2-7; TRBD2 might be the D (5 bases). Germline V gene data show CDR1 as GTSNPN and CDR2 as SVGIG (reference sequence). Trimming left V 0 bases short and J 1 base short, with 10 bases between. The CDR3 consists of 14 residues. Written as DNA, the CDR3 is TGTGCCTGGAGTGTAGGACTCCTTTCCTACGAGCAGTACTTC. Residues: CAWSVGLLSYEQYF. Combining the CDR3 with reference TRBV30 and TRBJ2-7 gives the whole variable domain SQTIHQWPATLVQPVGSPLSLECTVEGTSNPNLYWYRQAAGRGLQLLFYSVGIGQISSEVPQNLSASRPQDRQFILSSKKLLLSDSGFYLCAWSVGLLSYEQYFGPGTRLTVT.

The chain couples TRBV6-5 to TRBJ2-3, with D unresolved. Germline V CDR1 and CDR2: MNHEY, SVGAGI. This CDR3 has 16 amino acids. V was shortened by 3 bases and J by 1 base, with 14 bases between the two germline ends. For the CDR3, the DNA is TGTGCCAGCAGTTATTCCCCTACGGGCCGCACAGATACGCAGTATTTT. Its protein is CASSYSPTGRTDTQYF.

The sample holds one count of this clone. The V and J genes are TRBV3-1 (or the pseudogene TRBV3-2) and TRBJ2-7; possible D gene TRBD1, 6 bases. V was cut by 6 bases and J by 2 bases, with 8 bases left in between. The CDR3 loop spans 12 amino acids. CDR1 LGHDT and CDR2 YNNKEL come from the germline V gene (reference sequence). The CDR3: CASRGAAYEQYF. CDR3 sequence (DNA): TGTGCCAGCAGGGGGGCCGCCTACGAGCAGTACTTC.

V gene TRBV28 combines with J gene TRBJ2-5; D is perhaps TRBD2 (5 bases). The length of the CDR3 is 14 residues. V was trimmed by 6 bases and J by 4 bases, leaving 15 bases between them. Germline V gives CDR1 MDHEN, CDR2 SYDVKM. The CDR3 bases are TGTGCCAGCAGCCCTGACCAGCGGAGAGAGACCCAGTACTTC. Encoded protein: CASSPDQRRETQYF.

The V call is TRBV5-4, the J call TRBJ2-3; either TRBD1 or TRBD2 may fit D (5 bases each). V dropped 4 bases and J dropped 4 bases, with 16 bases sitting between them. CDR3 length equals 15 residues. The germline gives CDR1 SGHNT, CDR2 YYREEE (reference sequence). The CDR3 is CASSVGTRGADTQYF. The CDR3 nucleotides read TGTGCCAGCAGCGTCGGGACCCGGGGAGCAGATACGCAGTATTTT. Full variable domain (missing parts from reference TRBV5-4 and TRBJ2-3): ETGVTQSPTHLIKTRGQQVTLRCSSQSGHNTVSWYQQALGQGPQFIFQYYREEENGRGNFPPRFSGLQFPNYSSELNVNALELDDSALYLCASSVGTRGADTQYFGPGTRLTVL.

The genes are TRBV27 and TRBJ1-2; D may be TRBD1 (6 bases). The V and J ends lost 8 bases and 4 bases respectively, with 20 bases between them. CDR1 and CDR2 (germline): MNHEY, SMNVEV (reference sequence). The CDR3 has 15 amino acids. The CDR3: CASCWSGGAVYGYTF. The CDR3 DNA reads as TGTGCCAGCTGTTGGTCCGGGGGCGCGGTCTATGGCTACACCTTC.

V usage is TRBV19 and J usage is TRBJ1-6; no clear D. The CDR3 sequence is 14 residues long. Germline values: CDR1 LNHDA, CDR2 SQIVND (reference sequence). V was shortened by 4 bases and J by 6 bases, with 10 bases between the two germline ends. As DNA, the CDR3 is TGTGCCAGTAGTAAGCGGGATCCTAATTCACCCCTCCACTTT. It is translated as CASSKRDPNSPLHF.

CDR3 nucleotides: TGCGCCAGCAGCCAAGGAATACCCGGGACGCTAAACTATGGCTACACCTTC. Translating it yields CASSQGIPGTLNYGYTF. This chain uses TRBV4-1 with TRBJ1-2; tentatively, D is TRBD1 (5 bases). Germline CDR1 and CDR2: MGHRA and YSYEKL. V dropped 1 base and J dropped 2 bases, with 17 bases sitting between them. The CDR3 has 17 residues.